These 8 T cell receptor beta chains share one sample of origin, sequenced in a study of cytomegalovirus exposure and HLA in healthy donors. Both 60 Vbeta primers and 13 Jbeta primers went into the PCR. The data were produced by immunoSEQ multiplex PCR, yet TCRdb's version contains in-frame clones alone and is incomplete. Found here are about 130,000 clones, around three quarters of them singletons; the top ten hold 1.2%. The sequencing sample was made of PBMCs. These receptors all come from a female donor in good health and CMV-seronegative.

This chain joins TRBV5-1 and TRBJ2-1, with 9 bases fitting TRBD1. The CDR3 spans 18 residues. The V gene end was trimmed by 5 bases and the J gene end by 3 bases; junction bases not matched to a gene: 15. Germline V lookup: CDR1 SGHRS, CDR2 YFSETQ. CDR3 sequence: CASRASVAGTGIYNEQFF. Here the CDR3 DNA reads TGCGCCAGCAGGGCCTCAGTGGCCGGGACAGGGATCTACAATGAGCAGTTCTTC.

This rearrangement joins TRBV9 to TRBJ1-1; possible D gene TRBD1, 5 bases. V lost 0 bases and J 1 base, leaving 16 bases between the germline ends. CDR1 and CDR2 (germline): SGDLS, YYNGEE. The CDR3 has 17 amino acids. CDR3 DNA sequence: TGTGCCAGCAGCGTAGAGGGGAACCGCGATGGGAACACTGAAGCTTTCTTT. It yields the protein CASSVEGNRDGNTEAFF.

The gene calls are TRBV5-1 and TRBJ2-1, with TRBD1 matching 7 bases. The J segment lost 9 bases and the V segment lost 5 bases, leaving 14 bases of the junction unmatched. Looked up from germline, CDR1 is SGHRS and CDR2 is YFSETQ. The CDR3 runs to 15 residues. The CDR3 region is CASRAETGTIGEQFF. The DNA of the CDR3 is TGCGCCAGCAGGGCCGAGACAGGGACGATTGGTGAGCAGTTCTTC. The whole variable domain, remainder taken from reference TRBV5-1 and TRBJ2-1, is KAGVTQTPRYLIKTRGQQVTLSCSPISGHRSVSWYQQTPGQGLQFLFEYFSETQRNKGNFPGRFSGRQFSNSRSEMNVSTLELGDSALYLCASRAETGTIGEQFFGPGTRLTVL.

The rearrangement links TRBV27 to TRBJ1-2; perhaps TRBD1 as D (5 bases). This CDR3 is 13 amino acids long. V was trimmed by 2 bases and J by 4 bases, leaving 8 bases between them. Germline V gene lookup returns CDR1 MNHEY and CDR2 SMNVEV (reference sequence). CDR3 DNA sequence: TGTGCCAGCAGTTTACAGGGCCGCTATGGCTACACCTTC. Translated, it gives CASSLQGRYGYTF.

The genes are TRBV12-5 and TRBJ2-7, with 8 bases that match TRBD1. CDR3 length: 15 residues. The germline gives CDR1 LGHNT, CDR2 FRNRAP. The ends lost 5 bases at V and 3 bases at J; junction bases unmatched: 9. The CDR3 loop is CASGPTGGAHYEQYF. The DNA of the CDR3 is TGTGCTAGTGGTCCCACAGGGGGAGCTCACTACGAGCAGTACTTC.

This rearrangement joins TRBV6-1 to TRBJ1-4; unclear D gene. This CDR3 is 14 amino acids long. CDR1 MNHNS and CDR2 SASEGT come from the germline V gene. Trimming took 3 bases from V and 8 from J, leaving 13 bases between them. In DNA, the CDR3 is TGTGCCAGCAGTGACCGGGTTTCGAGGGAAAAACTGTTTTTT. Protein: CASSDRVSREKLFF.

The CDR3 reads CASRKAGVAGVLETQYF. In DNA form, the CDR3 reads TGTGCCAGCAGGAAGGCCGGGGTAGCGGGGGTCCTAGAGACCCAGTACTTC. The chain combines TRBV7-9 with TRBJ2-5; 9 bases are shared with TRBD2. V lost 6 bases to trimming and J lost 4 bases; unmatched junction nucleotides: 15. Germline V gene lookup returns CDR1 SEHNR and CDR2 FQNEAQ (reference sequence). This CDR3 has 17 amino acids.

The rearrangement joins TRBV5-1 to TRBJ2-3; D is ambiguous. CDR1 is SGHRS and CDR2 is YFSETQ in the germline V gene. This CDR3 has 13 residues. Trimming pared 4 bases from V and 1 base from J, leaving 7 bases between. This CDR3 is CASSERGTDTQYF. In nucleotides, the CDR3 is TGCGCCAGCAGCGAACGGGGCACAGATACGCAGTATTTT.